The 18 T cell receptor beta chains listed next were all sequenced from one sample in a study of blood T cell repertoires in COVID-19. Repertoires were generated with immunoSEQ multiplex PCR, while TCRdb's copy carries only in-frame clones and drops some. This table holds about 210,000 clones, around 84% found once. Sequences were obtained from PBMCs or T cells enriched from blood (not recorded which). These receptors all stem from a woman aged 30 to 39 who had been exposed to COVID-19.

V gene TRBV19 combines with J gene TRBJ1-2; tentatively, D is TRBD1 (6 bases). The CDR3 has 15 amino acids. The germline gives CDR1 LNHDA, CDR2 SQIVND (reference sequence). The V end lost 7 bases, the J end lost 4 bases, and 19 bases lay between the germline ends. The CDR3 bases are TGTGCCAGTACAACCCGGGACACGGGGAGCTATGGCTACACCTTC. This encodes CASTTRDTGSYGYTF.

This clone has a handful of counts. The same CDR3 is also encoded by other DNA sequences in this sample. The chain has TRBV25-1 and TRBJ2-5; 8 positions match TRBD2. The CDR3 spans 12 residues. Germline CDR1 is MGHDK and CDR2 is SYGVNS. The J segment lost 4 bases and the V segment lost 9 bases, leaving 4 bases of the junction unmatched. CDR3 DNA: TGTGCCAGTTCCCGGGGGGGAGAGACCCAGTACTTC. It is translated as CASSRGGETQYF.

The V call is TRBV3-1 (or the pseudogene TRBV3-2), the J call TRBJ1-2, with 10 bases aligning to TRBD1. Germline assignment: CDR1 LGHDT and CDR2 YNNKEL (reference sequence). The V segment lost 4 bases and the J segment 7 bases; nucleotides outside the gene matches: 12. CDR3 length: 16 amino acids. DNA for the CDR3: TGTGCCAGCAGCCCCTCCTATGCGGGGACAGGGGCTGGCTACACCTTC. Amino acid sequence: CASSPSYAGTGAGYTF.

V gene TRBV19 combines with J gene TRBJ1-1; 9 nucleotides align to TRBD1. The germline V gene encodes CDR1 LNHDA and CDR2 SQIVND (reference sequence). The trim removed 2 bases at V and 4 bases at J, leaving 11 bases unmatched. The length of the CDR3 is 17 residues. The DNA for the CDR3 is TGTGCCAGTAGTATATGGGGGACAGGGTTGGTGGGCACTGAAGCTTTCTTT. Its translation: CASSIWGTGLVGTEAFF.

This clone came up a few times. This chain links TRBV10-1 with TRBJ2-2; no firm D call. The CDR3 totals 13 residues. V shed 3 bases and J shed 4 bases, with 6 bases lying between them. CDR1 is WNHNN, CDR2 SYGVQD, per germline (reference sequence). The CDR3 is CASSEGGTGELFF. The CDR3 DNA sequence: TGCGCCAGCAGTGAAGGCGGCACCGGGGAGCTGTTTTTT.

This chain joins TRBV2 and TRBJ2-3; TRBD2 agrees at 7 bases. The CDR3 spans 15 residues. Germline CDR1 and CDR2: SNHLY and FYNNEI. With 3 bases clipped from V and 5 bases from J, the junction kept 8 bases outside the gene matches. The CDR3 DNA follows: TGTGCCAGCAGTGACGACCGGGGGGATGTAGATACGCAGTATTTT. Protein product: CASSDDRGDVDTQYF.

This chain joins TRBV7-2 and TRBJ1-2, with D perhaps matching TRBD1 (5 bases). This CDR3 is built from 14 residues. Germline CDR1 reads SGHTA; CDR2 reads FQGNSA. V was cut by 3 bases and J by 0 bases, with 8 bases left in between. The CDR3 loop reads CASSFGGANYGYTF. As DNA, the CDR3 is TGTGCCAGCAGCTTCGGAGGGGCTAACTATGGCTACACCTTC.

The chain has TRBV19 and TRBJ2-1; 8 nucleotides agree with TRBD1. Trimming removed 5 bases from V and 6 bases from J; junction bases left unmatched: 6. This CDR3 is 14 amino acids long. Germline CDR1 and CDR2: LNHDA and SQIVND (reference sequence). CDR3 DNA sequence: TGTGCCAGTAGTCGGACAGGGTGGGGCAATGAGCAGTTCTTC. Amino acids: CASSRTGWGNEQFF.

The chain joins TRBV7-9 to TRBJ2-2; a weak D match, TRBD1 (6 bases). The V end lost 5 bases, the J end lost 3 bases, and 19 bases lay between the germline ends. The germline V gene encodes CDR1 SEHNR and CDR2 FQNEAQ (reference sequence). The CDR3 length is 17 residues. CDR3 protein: CASSRKGSDSHTGELFF. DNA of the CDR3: TGTGCCAGCAGCCGAAAAGGGTCGGACAGCCACACCGGGGAGCTGTTTTTT. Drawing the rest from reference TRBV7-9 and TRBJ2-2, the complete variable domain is DTGVSQNPRHKITKRGQNVTFRCDPISEHNRLYWYRQTLGQGPEFLTYFQNEAQLEKSRLLSDRFSAERPKGSFSTLEIQRTEQGDSAMYLCASSRKGSDSHTGELFFGEGSRLTVL.

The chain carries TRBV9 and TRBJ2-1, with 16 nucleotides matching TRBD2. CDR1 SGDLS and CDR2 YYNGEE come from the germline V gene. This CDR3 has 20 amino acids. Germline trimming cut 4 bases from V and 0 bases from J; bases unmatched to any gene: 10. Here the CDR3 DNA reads TGTGCCAGCAGCTCCCCACGAGGGACTAGCGGGGGGGGCTCCTACAATGAGCAGTTCTTC. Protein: CASSSPRGTSGGGSYNEQFF.

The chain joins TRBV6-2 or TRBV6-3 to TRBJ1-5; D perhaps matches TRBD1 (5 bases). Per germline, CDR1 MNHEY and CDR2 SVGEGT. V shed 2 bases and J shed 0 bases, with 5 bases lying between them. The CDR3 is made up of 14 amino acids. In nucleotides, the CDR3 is TGTGCCAGCAGTTACGACAGTAGCAATCAGCCCCAGCATTTT. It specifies CASSYDSSNQPQHF.

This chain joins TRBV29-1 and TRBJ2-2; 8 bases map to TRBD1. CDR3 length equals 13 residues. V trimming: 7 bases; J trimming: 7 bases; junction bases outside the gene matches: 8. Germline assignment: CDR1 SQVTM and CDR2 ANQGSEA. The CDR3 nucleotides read TGCAGCGCCCCTTCGACAGGGGACGGGGAGCTGTTTTTT. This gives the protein CSAPSTGDGELFF.

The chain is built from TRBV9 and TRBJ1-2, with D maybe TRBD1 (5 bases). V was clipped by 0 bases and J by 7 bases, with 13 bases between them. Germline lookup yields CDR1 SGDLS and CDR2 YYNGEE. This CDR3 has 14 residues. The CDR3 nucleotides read TGTGCCAGCAGCGTAGCGGGGGAGGGTGTTGGCTACACCTTC. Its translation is CASSVAGEGVGYTF.

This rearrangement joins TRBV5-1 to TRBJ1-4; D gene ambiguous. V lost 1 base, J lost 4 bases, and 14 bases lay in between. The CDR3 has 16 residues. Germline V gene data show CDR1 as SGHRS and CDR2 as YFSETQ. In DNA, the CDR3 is TGCGCCAGCAGCTTGAGCGGGCGGGGAAGTAATGAAAAACTGTTTTTT. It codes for CASSLSGRGSNEKLFF.

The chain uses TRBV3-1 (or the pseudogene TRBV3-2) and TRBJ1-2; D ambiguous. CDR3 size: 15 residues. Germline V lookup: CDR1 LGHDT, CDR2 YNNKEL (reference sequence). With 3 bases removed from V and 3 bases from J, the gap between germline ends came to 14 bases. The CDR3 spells CASSHPRDGDYGYTF. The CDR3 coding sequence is TGTGCCAGCAGCCACCCGCGCGACGGAGACTATGGCTACACCTTC.

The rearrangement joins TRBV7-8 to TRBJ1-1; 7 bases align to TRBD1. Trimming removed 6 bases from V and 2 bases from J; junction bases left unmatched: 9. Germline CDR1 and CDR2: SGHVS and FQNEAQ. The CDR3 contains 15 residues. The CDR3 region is CASRTYRGPNTEAFF. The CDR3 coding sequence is TGTGCCAGCAGGACTTACAGGGGACCCAACACTGAAGCTTTCTTT.

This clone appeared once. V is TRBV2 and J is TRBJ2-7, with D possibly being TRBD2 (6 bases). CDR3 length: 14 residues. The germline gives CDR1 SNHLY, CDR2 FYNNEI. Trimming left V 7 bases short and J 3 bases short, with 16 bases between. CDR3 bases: TGTGCCAGCACCAGCCCCGGACTACACTACGAGCAGTACTTC. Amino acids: CASTSPGLHYEQYF.

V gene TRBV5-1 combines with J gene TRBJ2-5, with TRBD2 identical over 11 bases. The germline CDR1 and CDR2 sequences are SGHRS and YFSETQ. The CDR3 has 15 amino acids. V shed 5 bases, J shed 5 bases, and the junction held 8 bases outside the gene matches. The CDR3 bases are TGCGCCAGCAGTAGTCTAGCGGGGGGCGGTGAGACCCAGTACTTC. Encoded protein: CASSSLAGGGETQYF.